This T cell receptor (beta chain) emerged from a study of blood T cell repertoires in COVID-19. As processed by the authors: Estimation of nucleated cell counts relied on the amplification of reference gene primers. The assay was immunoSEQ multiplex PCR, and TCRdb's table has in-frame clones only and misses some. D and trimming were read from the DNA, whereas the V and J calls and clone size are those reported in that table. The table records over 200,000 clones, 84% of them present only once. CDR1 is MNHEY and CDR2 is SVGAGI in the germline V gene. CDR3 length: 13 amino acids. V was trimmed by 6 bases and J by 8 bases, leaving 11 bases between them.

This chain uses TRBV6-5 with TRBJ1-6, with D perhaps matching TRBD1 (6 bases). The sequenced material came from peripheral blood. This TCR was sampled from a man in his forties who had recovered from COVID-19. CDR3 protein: CASRPRTDSPLHF. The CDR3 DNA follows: TGTGCCAGCAGACCCCGGACAGATTCACCCCTCCACTTT.